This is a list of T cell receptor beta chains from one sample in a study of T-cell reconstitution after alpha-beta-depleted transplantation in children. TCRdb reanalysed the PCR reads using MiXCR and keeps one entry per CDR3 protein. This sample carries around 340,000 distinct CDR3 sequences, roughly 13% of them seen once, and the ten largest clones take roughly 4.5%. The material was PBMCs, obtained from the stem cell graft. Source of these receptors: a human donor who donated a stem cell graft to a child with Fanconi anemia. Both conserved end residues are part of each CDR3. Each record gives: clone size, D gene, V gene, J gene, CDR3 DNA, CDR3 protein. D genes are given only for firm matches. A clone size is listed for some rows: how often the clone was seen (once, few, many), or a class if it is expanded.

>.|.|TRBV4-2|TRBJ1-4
TGTGCCAGCAGCCACCCCGCAGGGGCGACTAATGAAAAACTGTTTTTT
CASSHPAGATNEKLFF
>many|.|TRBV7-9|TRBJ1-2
TGTGCCAGCAGCGCCGGGACTTCCTATGGCTACACCTTC
CASSAGTSYGYTF
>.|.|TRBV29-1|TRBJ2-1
TGCAGCGTTGAAGTTGGGAAGAATGAGCAGTTCTTC
CSVEVGKNEQFF
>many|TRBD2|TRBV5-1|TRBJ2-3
TGCGCCAGCAGTACCGACGGGGGGGCCGCAGATACGCAGTATTTT
CASSTDGGAADTQYF
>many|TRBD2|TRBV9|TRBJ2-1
TGTGCCAGCAGCGTAGCTAGCGGGAACTACAATGAGCAGTTCTTC
CASSVASGNYNEQFF
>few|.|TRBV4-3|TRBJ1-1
TGCGCCAGCAGCCAAGATTTTGGTGGCACTGAAGCTTTCTTT
CASSQDFGGTEAFF
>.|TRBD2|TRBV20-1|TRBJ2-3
TGCAGTGCTCGGACTAGCGGGGGACCCACAGATACGCAGTATTTT
CSARTSGGPTDTQYF
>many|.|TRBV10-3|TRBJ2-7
TGTGCCGTCCGGGACTCCACAAGAAACGAGCAGTACTTC
CAVRDSTRNEQYF
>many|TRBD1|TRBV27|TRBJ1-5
TGTGCCAGCAGTTTATCACAGGGGTTCAATCAGCCCCAGCATTTT
CASSLSQGFNQPQHF
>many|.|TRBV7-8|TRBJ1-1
TGTGCCAGCAGCTACGGACGGGTGAACACTGAAGCTTTCTTT
CASSYGRVNTEAFF
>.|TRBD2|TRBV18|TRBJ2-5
TGTGCCAGCTCCCCCGGAGGGACTAGTCAAGAGACCCAGTACTTC
CASSPGGTSQETQYF
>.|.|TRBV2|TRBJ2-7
TGTGCCAGCAGTGATACAGAGCCCTACGAGCAGTACTTC
CASSDTEPYEQYF
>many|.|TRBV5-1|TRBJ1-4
TGCGCCAGCAGCCCGGAGGGGTTGGGAGTACGAAAACTGTTTTTT
CASSPEGLGVRKLFF
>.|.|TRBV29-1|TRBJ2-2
TGCAGCGTTTCGCGACTAGGGACCGGGGAGCTGTTTTTT
CSVSRLGTGELFF
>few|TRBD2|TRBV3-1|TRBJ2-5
TGTGCCAGCAGCCCGCGGACTAGCGGGGAAGAGACCCAGTACTTC
CASSPRTSGEETQYF
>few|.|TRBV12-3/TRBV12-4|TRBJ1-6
TGTGCCAGCAGTGCATTGGGGATTTCACCCCTCCACTTT
CASSALGISPLHF
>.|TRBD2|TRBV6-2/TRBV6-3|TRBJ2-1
TGTGCCAGCAGTTACTCGAGGAGCGGGGGGAGGCAGTTCTTC
CASSYSRSGGRQFF
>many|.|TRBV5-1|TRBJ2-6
TGCGCCAGCAGCTTGGCCTCCCAGCGCTCTGGGGCCAACGTCCTGACTTTC
CASSLASQRSGANVLTF
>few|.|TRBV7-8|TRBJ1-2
TGTGCCAGCGCTCCACGGGTGGGGGGAGGCTACACCTTC
CASAPRVGGGYTF
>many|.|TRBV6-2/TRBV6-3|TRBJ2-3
TGTGCCAGCAGTTACCGAACAGATACGCAGTATTTT
CASSYRTDTQYF
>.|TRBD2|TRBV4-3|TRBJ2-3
TGCGCCAGCAGCCAAGCGGGACTAGCAACAGATACGCAGTATTTT
CASSQAGLATDTQYF
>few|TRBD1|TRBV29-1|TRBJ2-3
TGCAGCGTTGGGCCCACCGGGACAGGGGATGTGCCAGATACGCAGTATTTT
CSVGPTGTGDVPDTQYF
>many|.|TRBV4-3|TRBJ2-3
TGCGCCAGCAGCCAAGAAACAGGAGGAGGCACAGATACGCAGTATTTT
CASSQETGGGTDTQYF
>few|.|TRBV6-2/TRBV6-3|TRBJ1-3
TGTGCCAGCGTCGGGTACTCTGGAAACACCATATATTTT
CASVGYSGNTIYF
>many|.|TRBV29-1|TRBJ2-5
TGCAGCGTTTGCAAAGGGGAGACCCAGTACTTC
CSVCKGETQYF
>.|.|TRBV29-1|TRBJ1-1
TGCAGCGTTGAAACACGGGGAGTGAACACTGAAGCTTTCTTT
CSVETRGVNTEAFF
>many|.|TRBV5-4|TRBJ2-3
TGTGCCAGCAGCTTGATCCCTAGCAAGACAGATACGCAGTATTTT
CASSLIPSKTDTQYF
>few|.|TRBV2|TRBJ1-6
TGTGCCAGCAGTAGGAGCTCCTATAATTCACCCCTCCACTTT
CASSRSSYNSPLHF